The clone carrying this TCR beta chain was seen at least ten times. Antigen specificity is unknown. These data come from a study of T cells in Graves' hyperthyroidism and ophthalmopathy. Regarding the study as a whole: With a median lead of about six months before onset, the model predicted ophthalmopathy. Blood shared most expanded thyroid clonotypes above 0.001. Through a model of 13 V-J features, ophthalmopathy was separated from stable hyperthyroidism.

The V and J ends lost 8 bases and 3 bases respectively, with 16 bases between them. Germline lookup yields CDR1 LNHNV and CDR2 YYDKDF (reference sequence). There are 14 residues in the CDR3. It was RNA transcripts that yielded the amplified TCR beta CDR3 regions. HTBI primers were employed in a first-round RT-PCR of the TCR CDR3. One entry per CDR3 protein results from TCRdb running MiXCR on the multiplex PCR reads. The sample consists of 450,000 to 700,000 distinct CDR3 sequences, around 46% of them appearing once. Patients between 18 and 65 years old had hyperthyroidism, newly diagnosed and lasting under 2 months.

The receptor comes from a woman in her late teens or twenties with Graves' hyperthyroidism. V gene TRBV15 combines with J gene TRBJ1-1; possible D gene TRBD1, 5 bases. The material sequenced was peripheral blood or thyroid tissue (not recorded which). The CDR3 loop is CATRQWGRDTEAFF. In nucleotides, the CDR3 is TGTGCCACCCGTCAATGGGGACGGGACACTGAAGCTTTCTTT.